The present TCR beta chain was sequenced within a study of blood T cell repertoires in COVID-19. Study as a whole: T cells, B-cell-depleted T cells, or PBMCs supplied cDNA or gDNA.

Per the original methods: By means of reference gene primer amplification, nucleated cell counts were estimated. Clones were read by immunoSEQ multiplex PCR, and TCRdb kept only the in-frame ones, dropping some. V, J and clone size were drawn from that table, and D and trimming were deduced from the DNA. The sample yields fewer than 250,000 clones, 75% to 85% seen once. CDR3 length: 16 amino acids. V shed 3 bases, J shed 1 base, and the junction held 9 bases outside the gene matches. Germline V gene lookup returns CDR1 SGDLS and CDR2 YYNGEE. Self-reported history from a screening survey and questionnaire set each donor's cohort.

Input material: PBMCs or T cells enriched from blood (not recorded which). The TCR sequence derives from a woman aged 50 to 60 with acute COVID-19. V usage is TRBV9 and J usage is TRBJ2-5; 7 nucleotides match TRBD2. The CDR3 loop reads CASSGDYGGIQETQYF. The CDR3 bases are TGTGCCAGCAGCGGTGACTACGGGGGGATCCAAGAGACCCAGTACTTC.